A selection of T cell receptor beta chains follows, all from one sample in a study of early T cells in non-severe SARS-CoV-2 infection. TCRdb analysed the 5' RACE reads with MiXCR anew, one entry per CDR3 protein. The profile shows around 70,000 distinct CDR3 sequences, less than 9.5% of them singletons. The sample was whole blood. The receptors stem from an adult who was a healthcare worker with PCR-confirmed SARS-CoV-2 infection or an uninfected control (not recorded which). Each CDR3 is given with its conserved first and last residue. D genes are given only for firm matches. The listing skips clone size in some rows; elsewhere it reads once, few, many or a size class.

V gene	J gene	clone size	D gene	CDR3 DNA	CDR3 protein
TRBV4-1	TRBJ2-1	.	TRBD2	TGCGCCAGCAGCCAAGAACTCCCTAGCGGGAGGGCTGTTAGAAATGAGCAGTTCTTC	CASSQELPSGRAVRNEQFF
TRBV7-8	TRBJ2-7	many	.	TGTGCCAGCAGCTCCCTAGCGCCGCCCTACGAGCAGTACTTC	CASSSLAPPYEQYF
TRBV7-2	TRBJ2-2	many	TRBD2	TGTGCCAGCCCGACGAAGCGGGAGGTCCTCACCGGGGAGCTGTTTTTT	CASPTKREVLTGELFF
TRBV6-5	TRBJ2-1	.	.	TGTGCCAGCAGTTGGACCTACAATGAGCAGTTCTTC	CASSWTYNEQFF
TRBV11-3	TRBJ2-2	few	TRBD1	TGTGCCAGCAGCTTAGTTACAGGGGGCTACGGGGAGCTGTTTTTT	CASSLVTGGYGELFF
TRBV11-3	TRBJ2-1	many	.	TGTGCCAGCAGCCCAGCAGGTTATAGCTCCTACAATGAGCAGTTCTTC	CASSPAGYSSYNEQFF
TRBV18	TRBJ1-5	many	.	TGTGCCAGCTCACCACCGAGAAGAACAGGGATCAATCAGCCCCAGCATTTT	CASSPPRRTGINQPQHF
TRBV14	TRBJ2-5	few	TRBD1	TGTGCCAGCAGCCATCAGACAGGGCCAGAGACCCAGTACTTC	CASSHQTGPETQYF
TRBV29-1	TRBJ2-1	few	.	TGCAGCGTTGAAGGGTCCGGGAGCTACAATGAGCAGTTCTTC	CSVEGSGSYNEQFF
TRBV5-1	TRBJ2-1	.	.	TGCGCCAGCAGCTTGGACTACAGGTCCTACAATGAGCAGTTCTTC	CASSLDYRSYNEQFF
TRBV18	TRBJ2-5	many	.	TGTGCCAGCTCACCACCGGGACAAGAGACCCAGTACTTC	CASSPPGQETQYF
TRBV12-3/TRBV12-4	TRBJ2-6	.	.	TGTGCCAGCAGTTTTGGTGTATCTAGCTCTGGGGCCAACGTCCTGACTTTC	CASSFGVSSSGANVLTF
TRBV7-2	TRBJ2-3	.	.	TGTGCCAGCAGCTTTGTCACGGGGGCAGATACGCAGTATTTT	CASSFVTGADTQYF
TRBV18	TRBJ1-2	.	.	TGTGCCAGCTCTCCCGAGACAGAGGCGAGCGGCTACACCTTC	CASSPETEASGYTF
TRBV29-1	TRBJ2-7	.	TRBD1	TGCAGCGTCCTGGGACAGGGGGGCTACGAGCAGTACTTC	CSVLGQGGYEQYF
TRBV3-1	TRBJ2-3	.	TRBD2	TGTGCCAGCAGCCAGGCGGGAGTACGCACAGATACGCAGTATTTT	CASSQAGVRTDTQYF
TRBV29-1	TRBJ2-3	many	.	TGCAGCGTTTATGGGGCTAGCACAGATACGCAGTATTTT	CSVYGASTDTQYF
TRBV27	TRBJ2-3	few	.	TGTGCCAGCAATCGAGGGGCTGGGGGTCCAGATACGCAGTATTTT	CASNRGAGGPDTQYF
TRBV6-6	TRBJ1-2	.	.	TGTGCCAGCAGTTACCCTGGATCTTTTACTACCTATGGCTACACCTTC	CASSYPGSFTTYGYTF
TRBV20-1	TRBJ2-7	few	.	TGCAGTGCTAAAGTGACTAGGTGGGTCTACGAGCAGTACTTC	CSAKVTRWVYEQYF
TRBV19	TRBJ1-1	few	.	TGTGCCAGTAGTCGGGCGGGGAACACTGAAGCTTTCTTT	CASSRAGNTEAFF
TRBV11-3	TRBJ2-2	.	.	TGTGCCAGCAGCAACCCCCCCGGGCTGAACACCGGGGAGCTGTTTTTT	CASSNPPGLNTGELFF
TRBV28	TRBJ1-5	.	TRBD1	TGTGCCAGCAGCTCCGGGGGACAGGGGGCTGATCAGCCCCAGCATTTT	CASSSGGQGADQPQHF
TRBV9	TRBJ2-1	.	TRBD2	TGTGCCAGCAGCGTAGCTAAGGGACTAGCGGGAGAGTTCGTCTACAATGAGCAGTTCTTC	CASSVAKGLAGEFVYNEQFF
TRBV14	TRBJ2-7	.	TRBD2	TGTGCCAGCAGCTCGGGCGGGAGACAGTACTTC	CASSSGGRQYF
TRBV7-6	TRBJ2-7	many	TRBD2	TGTGCCAGCAGCTTAGGGCCCGGGGGGTTGAGCTCCTACGAGCAGTACTTC	CASSLGPGGLSSYEQYF
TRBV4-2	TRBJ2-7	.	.	TGTGCCAGCAGCCGTAGCCGGGACTCCGGATACGAGCAGTACTTC	CASSRSRDSGYEQYF
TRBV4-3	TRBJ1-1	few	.	TGCGCCAGCAGCCAATCTATAGGGTCCCAGAACACTGAAGCTTTCTTT	CASSQSIGSQNTEAFF
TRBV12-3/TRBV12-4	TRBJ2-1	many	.	TGTGCCAGCAGTTTATTAGTGGCAGGGGCACGGGAACACGTAGAGCAGTTCTTC	CASSLLVAGAREHVEQFF
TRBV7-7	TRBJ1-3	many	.	TGTGCCAGCAGCTTGTCCAGTTCTGGAAACACCATATATTTT	CASSLSSSGNTIYF
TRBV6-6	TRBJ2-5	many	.	TGTGCCAGCAGTTACTCGTTACTAAACCGCCTGGGCAGGGAAGGGTTGGAGACCCAGTACTTC	CASSYSLLNRLGREGLETQYF
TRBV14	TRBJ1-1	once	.	TGTGCCAGCAGCCCCCTCGAGGTCCGTCGTGGAACTGAAGCTTTCTTT	CASSPLEVRRGTEAFF
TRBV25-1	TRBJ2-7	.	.	TGTGCCAGCAGTGATACGGGTCGTCGATACGAGCAGTACTTC	CASSDTGRRYEQYF
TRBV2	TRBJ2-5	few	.	TGTGCCAGCAGCAAGCGGAGGGACCAAGAGACCCAGTACTTC	CASSKRRDQETQYF
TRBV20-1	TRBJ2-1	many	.	TGCAGTGCTAACGATCCGAGGGGAATTTACAATGAGCAGTTCTTC	CSANDPRGIYNEQFF
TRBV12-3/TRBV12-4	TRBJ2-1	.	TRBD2	TGTGCCAGCACCTTGGGGGGAGGGCCCGGTAATGAGCAGTTCTTC	CASTLGGGPGNEQFF
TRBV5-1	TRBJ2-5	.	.	TGCGCCAGCAGCCTGAGACAAGACCGACAAGAGACCCAGTACTTC	CASSLRQDRQETQYF
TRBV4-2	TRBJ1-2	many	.	TGTGCCAGCAGCCAAGACCGCGGATCCCCGGGCGGAGAAGGCTACACCTTC	CASSQDRGSPGGEGYTF
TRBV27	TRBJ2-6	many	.	TGTGCCAGCAGTTCACAATTCTCTGGGGCCAACGTCCTGACTTTC	CASSSQFSGANVLTF
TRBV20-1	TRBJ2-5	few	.	TGCAGTGCTAGAGTTTGGCCCCAAGAGACCCAGTACTTC	CSARVWPQETQYF
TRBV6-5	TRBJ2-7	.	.	TGTGCCAGCAGTTCGGGGGAGCACGAGCAGTACTTC	CASSSGEHEQYF
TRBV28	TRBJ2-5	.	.	TGTGCCACCAACGACCAAGAGATTCAGTACTTC	CATNDQEIQYF
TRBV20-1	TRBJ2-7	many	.	TGCAGTGAAGGGCGTTACTACTCCTACGAGCAGTACTTC	CSEGRYYSYEQYF
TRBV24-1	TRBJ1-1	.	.	TGTGCCACCAGTGATTTGAAGGGACGGGGGGATGGCACTGAAGCTTTCTTT	CATSDLKGRGDGTEAFF
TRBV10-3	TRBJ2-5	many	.	TGTGCCATCAGTAGGACCGTACAAGAGACCCAGTACTTC	CAISRTVQETQYF
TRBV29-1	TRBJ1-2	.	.	TGCAGCGTTGAGAGAGTCCAACCGCGGTATGGCTACACCTTC	CSVERVQPRYGYTF
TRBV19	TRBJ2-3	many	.	TGTGCCAGTAGTGACAGGAGAGCGGATACGCAGTATTTT	CASSDRRADTQYF
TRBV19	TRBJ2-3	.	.	TGTGCCAGTAGTACCGTCAGCACAGATACGCAGTATTTT	CASSTVSTDTQYF
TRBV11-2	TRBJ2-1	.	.	TGTGCCAGCAGCTTAGCCCTAGCTGGGAATGAGCAGTTCTTC	CASSLALAGNEQFF
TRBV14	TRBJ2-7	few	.	TGTGCCAGCAGCCACCGGAGGACAGCCCACGAGCAGTACTTC	CASSHRRTAHEQYF
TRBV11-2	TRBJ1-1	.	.	TGTGCCAGCAGCTTAGTTGGGGCTACGAACACTGAAGCTTTCTTT	CASSLVGATNTEAFF
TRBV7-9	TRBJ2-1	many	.	TGTGCCAGCAGCTTAGCTGTCCCCTACAATGAGCAGTTCTTC	CASSLAVPYNEQFF